This T cell receptor (beta chain) was captured in a study of blood T cell repertoires in COVID-19. Libraries were prepared by immunoSEQ multiplex PCR; TCRdb keeps only in-frame clonotypes and omits some of them. Altogether around 190,000 clones are present, around 75% being singletons, with the ten largest covering less than 7%. The CDR3 length is 17 residues. Trimming removed 0 bases at V and 3 bases at J, with 16 bases between. CDR1 MGHRA and CDR2 YSYEKL come from the germline V gene. This sequence joins TRBV4-1 and TRBJ2-3, with D possibly matching TRBD2 (5 bases). The source material was peripheral blood. This TCR came from a woman aged 40-49 years with COVID-19, enrolled during active disease. The CDR3 nucleotides are TGCGCCAGCAGCCAAGATCCGGGAAGCTGGCGGACAGATACGCAGTATTTT. It encodes CASSQDPGSWRTDTQYF.